This T cell receptor beta chain came from a study of tumor-infiltrating lymphocytes in primary liver carcinoma. The study co-extracted DNA and RNA from around 20-30 mg of unsorted bulk tissue. V dropped 0 bases and J dropped 3; count of bases not matched to a gene: 3. Germline CDR1 KGHSH, CDR2 LQKENI. The CDR3 totals 15 residues. Whole-study findings and limits: With p = 0.039, the top-250-clone fraction in tumors significantly exceeded that in blood. Only about 7-24% of top clones occurred in every one of the five tumor regions. Tumor-blood pairs (like tumor-adjacent pairs) overlapped less than tumor region pairs did.

Starting from approximately 470 ng of total RNA, TCR beta cDNA was produced with a primer in the constant region. What produced the TCR beta libraries was three nested multiplex PCR rounds using slightly modified ARM-PCR. TRBV1-TRBV30 forward primers paired with a C-beta reverse primer were used in the first two PCR rounds, which ran approximately 11 cycles each. Via MiXCR, TCRdb re-called the multiplex PCR reads, giving one row per CDR3 protein. The table has more than 60,000 distinct CDR3 sequences, approximately 70% seen once; the top ten hold around 30%. This clonotype was found a few times. The antigen remains unidentified.

The specimen sequenced was liver tumor tissue from sampling region 4. Indicated subset: tumor region T4, right-lateral pole. The J gene is TRBJ2-7, the V gene TRBV18, with TRBD1 identical over 9 bases. This sequence was found in a man aged 40-50 years with primary liver carcinoma and hepatitis B virus infection. The CDR3 region is CASSPPTGGLYEQYF. Here the CDR3 DNA reads TGTGCCAGCTCACCACCGACAGGGGGACTCTACGAGCAGTACTTC.